This is a list of T cell receptor beta chains from one sample in a study of cytomegalovirus exposure and HLA in healthy donors. Some clones are missing from TCRdb's copy, which holds only in-frame ones; the method was immunoSEQ multiplex PCR. The table has fewer than 120,000 clones, over 65% seen once; the top ten hold around 15%. Sequencing used PBMCs. All receptors derive from a man aged 25-45 years in good health and CMV-seropositive. Each CDR3 is given with its conserved first and last residue. D genes are given only for firm matches. Only part of the rows carry a size: once, few, many, or a class if the clone is expanded.

V gene: TRBV5-1
clone size: NA
D gene: TRBD2
J gene: TRBJ2-7
CDR3 DNA: TGCGCCAGCAGCTTGGAACTAGCGGGGGGGTACGAGCAGTACTTC
CDR3 protein: CASSLELAGGYEQYF

V gene: TRBV11-3
clone size: NA
D gene: NA
J gene: TRBJ2-5
CDR3 DNA: TGTGCCAGCTTACCGGGGACCCAGTACTTC
CDR3 protein: CASLPGTQYF

V gene: TRBV4-1
clone size: NA
D gene: TRBD2
J gene: TRBJ2-7
CDR3 DNA: TGCGCCAGCAGCCTCCGGGGGGGGGACTACGAGCAGTACTTC
CDR3 protein: CASSLRGGDYEQYF

V gene: TRBV9
clone size: NA
D gene: NA
J gene: TRBJ2-2
CDR3 DNA: TGTGCCAGCAGCGTAGAGTCAGCGAACACCGGGGAGCTGTTTTTT
CDR3 protein: CASSVESANTGELFF

V gene: TRBV19
clone size: NA
D gene: NA
J gene: TRBJ1-2
CDR3 DNA: TGTGCCAGTACAGCTAACTATGGCTACACCTTC
CDR3 protein: CASTANYGYTF

V gene: TRBV30
clone size: NA
D gene: NA
J gene: TRBJ1-5
CDR3 DNA: TGTGCCTGGAGTTTAGAAGGGGGAAATCAGCCCCAGCATTTT
CDR3 protein: CAWSLEGGNQPQHF

V gene: TRBV9
clone size: NA
D gene: TRBD1
J gene: TRBJ1-6
CDR3 DNA: TGTGCCAGCAGCAGAACCCCACAGGGGGCGACTTCACCCCTCCACTTT
CDR3 protein: CASSRTPQGATSPLHF

V gene: TRBV4-1
clone size: NA
D gene: TRBD1
J gene: TRBJ2-7
CDR3 DNA: TGCGCCAGCAGCCAAGATTCAACGGACAGGGCCTACGAGCAGTACTTC
CDR3 protein: CASSQDSTDRAYEQYF

V gene: TRBV28
clone size: once
D gene: TRBD1
J gene: TRBJ1-1
CDR3 DNA: TGTGCCAGCAGGGGGACAGGGGGCGCGGGGGAAGCTTTCTTT
CDR3 protein: CASRGTGGAGEAFF

V gene: TRBV15
clone size: NA
D gene: TRBD1
J gene: TRBJ1-5
CDR3 DNA: TGTGCCACCAGCAGGGCTTCCCGACAGGGGTATCAGCCCCAGCATTTT
CDR3 protein: CATSRASRQGYQPQHF

V gene: TRBV28
clone size: NA
D gene: NA
J gene: TRBJ1-2
CDR3 DNA: TGTGCCAGCAGAGATGGTCCCCCTCGGGGCTACACCTTC
CDR3 protein: CASRDGPPRGYTF

V gene: TRBV4-1
clone size: NA
D gene: NA
J gene: TRBJ1-2
CDR3 DNA: TGCGCCAGCAGCCCAGTGGGGAGAATGAGAGGTGGCTACACCTTC
CDR3 protein: CASSPVGRMRGGYTF

V gene: TRBV7-2
clone size: NA
D gene: NA
J gene: TRBJ1-6
CDR3 DNA: TGTGCCAGCAGCTTACCAGGGATAGGCTCACCCCTCCACTTT
CDR3 protein: CASSLPGIGSPLHF

V gene: TRBV15
clone size: NA
D gene: TRBD1
J gene: TRBJ1-2
CDR3 DNA: TGTGCCACCAGCAGAGATAGGGGCCGGGACAGGGGGCTGTTCGGCGGCTACACCTTC
CDR3 protein: CATSRDRGRDRGLFGGYTF

V gene: TRBV5-1
clone size: NA
D gene: TRBD2
J gene: TRBJ2-2
CDR3 DNA: TGCGCCAGCAGTATTAGCGGGAGCACCGGGGAGCTGTTTTTT
CDR3 protein: CASSISGSTGELFF

V gene: TRBV6-1
clone size: few
D gene: NA
J gene: TRBJ2-1
CDR3 DNA: TGTGCCAGCAGTCAAAGCGGAGGTAATTACAATGAGCAGTTCTTC
CDR3 protein: CASSQSGGNYNEQFF

V gene: TRBV18
clone size: NA
D gene: NA
J gene: TRBJ2-7
CDR3 DNA: TGTGCCAGCTCACCCAGGGAAAGAAGTCCCTACGAGCAGTACTTC
CDR3 protein: CASSPRERSPYEQYF

V gene: TRBV11-2
clone size: NA
D gene: TRBD1
J gene: TRBJ2-2
CDR3 DNA: TGTGCCAGCAGCTTAGTGGGACAGGCTTACGCCGGGGAGCTGTTTTTT
CDR3 protein: CASSLVGQAYAGELFF

V gene: TRBV6-6
clone size: NA
D gene: NA
J gene: TRBJ1-5
CDR3 DNA: TGTGCCAGCAGTGTTAGGGGTAGCAATCAGCCCCAGCATTTT
CDR3 protein: CASSVRGSNQPQHF

V gene: TRBV4-1
clone size: NA
D gene: NA
J gene: TRBJ2-1
CDR3 DNA: TGCGCCAGCAGCCAAGTGGGAGTTTATAATGAGCAGTTCTTC
CDR3 protein: CASSQVGVYNEQFF

V gene: TRBV19
clone size: NA
D gene: TRBD1
J gene: TRBJ2-2
CDR3 DNA: TGTGCCAGTAGGGACAGGGGCGACACCGGGGAGCTGTTTTTT
CDR3 protein: CASRDRGDTGELFF

V gene: TRBV18
clone size: few
D gene: NA
J gene: TRBJ2-7
CDR3 DNA: TGTGCCAGCTCAGAATCACAGGTCTACGAGCAGTACTTC
CDR3 protein: CASSESQVYEQYF

V gene: TRBV5-6
clone size: NA
D gene: NA
J gene: TRBJ1-5
CDR3 DNA: TGTGCCAGCAGCTACCCTGGGCTGCCCCAGCATTTT
CDR3 protein: CASSYPGLPQHF

V gene: TRBV30
clone size: NA
D gene: NA
J gene: TRBJ1-5
CDR3 DNA: TGTGCCTGGAGCCATTCGGGGTATAGCAATCAGCCCCAGCATTTT
CDR3 protein: CAWSHSGYSNQPQHF

V gene: TRBV4-2
clone size: NA
D gene: TRBD2
J gene: TRBJ2-2
CDR3 DNA: TGTGCCAGCAGCCAAGTCGGACTAGCGAACACCGGGGAGCTGTTTTTT
CDR3 protein: CASSQVGLANTGELFF

V gene: TRBV18
clone size: NA
D gene: TRBD1
J gene: TRBJ2-5
CDR3 DNA: TGTGCCAGCTCACCCGGGACAGGGAGACAAGAGACCCAGTACTTC
CDR3 protein: CASSPGTGRQETQYF

V gene: TRBV28
clone size: NA
D gene: TRBD1
J gene: TRBJ2-3
CDR3 DNA: TGTGCCAGCAGTTCAGGGGGAGATACGCAGTATTTT
CDR3 protein: CASSSGGDTQYF

V gene: TRBV18
clone size: NA
D gene: NA
J gene: TRBJ2-6
CDR3 DNA: TGTGCCAGCTCACGGGGCGCTGGGGCCAACGTCCTGACTTTC
CDR3 protein: CASSRGAGANVLTF

V gene: TRBV5-1
clone size: NA
D gene: NA
J gene: TRBJ2-3
CDR3 DNA: TGCGCCAGCAGCTTGGCACTTCGCACAGATACGCAGTATTTT
CDR3 protein: CASSLALRTDTQYF

V gene: TRBV6-5
clone size: once
D gene: NA
J gene: TRBJ1-5
CDR3 DNA: TGTGCCAGCTCCCGGGCGGGGGACCAGCCCCAGCATTTT
CDR3 protein: CASSRAGDQPQHF

V gene: TRBV11-3
clone size: NA
D gene: NA
J gene: TRBJ2-1
CDR3 DNA: TGTGCCAGCAGCGCCCCCACAGGGAGCTCCTACAATGAGCAGTTCTTC
CDR3 protein: CASSAPTGSSYNEQFF

V gene: TRBV10-3
clone size: NA
D gene: NA
J gene: TRBJ1-4
CDR3 DNA: TGTGCCACCCAACCAGGGAAATCGGTCACAACTAATGAAAAACTGTTTTTT
CDR3 protein: CATQPGKSVTTNEKLFF

V gene: TRBV6-4
clone size: NA
D gene: TRBD1
J gene: TRBJ2-1
CDR3 DNA: TGTGCCAGCAGCCTTGCGACAGGGGGGAGGGAGCAGTTCTTC
CDR3 protein: CASSLATGGREQFF

V gene: TRBV1
clone size: NA
D gene: NA
J gene: TRBJ1-5
CDR3 DNA: TGCACCAGCAGCCAACGAACTTGCGGGCTTTGTCAGCCCCAGCATTTT
CDR3 protein: CTSSQRTCGLCQPQHF

V gene: TRBV6-5
clone size: NA
D gene: TRBD1
J gene: TRBJ1-5
CDR3 DNA: TGTGCCAGCCGGACAGGCGCCGGGCCCCAGCATTTT
CDR3 protein: CASRTGAGPQHF

V gene: TRBV18
clone size: NA
D gene: NA
J gene: TRBJ1-6
CDR3 DNA: TGTGCCAGCTCCACGGACGGTCAAGGGGATTCACCCCTCCACTTT
CDR3 protein: CASSTDGQGDSPLHF

V gene: TRBV7-2
clone size: NA
D gene: NA
J gene: TRBJ1-1
CDR3 DNA: TGTGCCAGCAGCTTCGGACAGATGAACACTGAAGCTTTCTTT
CDR3 protein: CASSFGQMNTEAFF

V gene: TRBV7-6
clone size: NA
D gene: TRBD1
J gene: TRBJ2-7
CDR3 DNA: TGTGCCAGCAGCCGCGGGACAGGGAGCTCCTACGAGCAGTACTTC
CDR3 protein: CASSRGTGSSYEQYF

V gene: TRBV7-2
clone size: NA
D gene: TRBD1
J gene: TRBJ2-5
CDR3 DNA: TGTGCCAGCAGCTACGACAGGGCTAAAGAGACCCAGTACTTC
CDR3 protein: CASSYDRAKETQYF